A single T cell receptor beta chain is shown here with its context. These data are taken from a study of monozygotic twins with inflammatory bowel disease. Germline V gives CDR1 SGHRS, CDR2 YFSETQ. The CDR3 spans 16 residues. The authors used about 3,200 ng of total RNA per TCR library. Through template switching, UMIs that included a 6-nucleotide sample barcode were added. After re-calling the 5' RACE reads, TCRdb lists one entry per CDR3 protein, DNA absent. Listed are about 210,000 distinct CDR3 sequences; 1.5% to 2% falls within the top ten. The gene calls are TRBV5-1 and TRBJ1-4; TCRdb outputs TRBD1, but without DNA this stays unchecked. The sample was blood. The clonotype comes from a human donor with ulcerative colitis or Crohn's disease, or a healthy co-twin of an affected twin (not recorded which). The CDR3 sequence: CASSLGGTPTNEKLFF.